Sequencing of this T cell receptor (beta chain) was carried out in a study of early T cells in non-severe SARS-CoV-2 infection. Study-wide context: Sequencing input comprised bulk RNA from unsorted whole blood; chain pairing was not available. Whole-study results and caveats: The study's VDJdb matching favored anti-spike CD8 responses and missed private and CD4 specificities.

Each cDNA molecule carried a unique molecular identifier. TCRdb re-called the 5' RACE reads with MiXCR, one entry per CDR3 protein. The sample yields approximately 31,000 distinct CDR3 sequences, approximately 5.2% seen once. Many counts were recorded for this clonotype. Its target is not known. In germline, CDR1 is SGHVS, CDR2 FQNEAQ. This CDR3 has 17 residues. Trimming at V came to 0 bases and at J to 6 bases, leaving 11 bases not matched to a gene. V and J are TRBV7-8 and TRBJ2-1, with 7 bases aligning to TRBD2. The sequence came from an adult who was a healthcare worker with PCR-confirmed SARS-CoV-2 infection or an uninfected control (not recorded which). The specimen was whole blood. In DNA, the CDR3 is TGTGCCAGCAGCTTAGCGTTCCTCGGCGGGAGTATCAATGAGCAGTTCTTC. It specifies CASSLAFLGGSINEQFF.